These T cell receptor beta chains were read from a single sample in a study of post-analysis software for immune sequencing data. One entry per CDR3 protein, called by TCRdb with MiXCR from the PCR reads. The sample holds 820,000 or so distinct CDR3 sequences, approximately 57% seen once. The sequenced material came from blood. Source of these receptors: a girl aged 5-17 years with multiple sclerosis. CDR3s include the opening cysteine and the closing phenylalanine or tryptophan. A D gene is named only where the DNA matches it firmly. Clone size is shown for a subset of rows, as once, few, many or a class of expanded clone.

v_gene,abundance,d_gene,j_gene,CDR3nt,CDR3aa
TRBV12-3/TRBV12-4,few,TRBD2,TRBJ2-7,TGTGCCAGCAGACCTAGCGGGGGGACAGCCTACGAGCAGTACTTC,CASRPSGGTAYEQYF
TRBV5-1,.,.,TRBJ1-1,TGCGCCAGCAGCTTACGGGATAACACTGAAGCTTTCTTT,CASSLRDNTEAFF
TRBV5-1,once,TRBD1,TRBJ2-5,TGCGCCAGCAGCTCGACCTACAGGGGGCAAGAGACCCAGTACTTC,CASSSTYRGQETQYF
TRBV29-1,.,TRBD2,TRBJ2-1,TGCAGCGTTGAAGGCGTAGAGGGACTAGCGGTTTACAATGAGCAGTTCTTC,CSVEGVEGLAVYNEQFF
TRBV9,once,.,TRBJ1-5,TGTGCCAGCAGCGTAGGAACTACCGGGCAGCCCCAGCATTTT,CASSVGTTGQPQHF
TRBV20-1,.,.,TRBJ2-1,TGCAGTGCTAGAGATCGAGTCACTTCCAATGAGCAGTTCTTC,CSARDRVTSNEQFF
TRBV4-1,.,TRBD2,TRBJ2-5,TGCGCCGGCAGCCTACCCGGGACTAGTCAAGAGACCCAGTACTTC,CAGSLPGTSQETQYF
TRBV10-3,.,.,TRBJ2-4,TGTGCCATCAGTGAGGACAGAGCCAAAAACATTCAGTACTTC,CAISEDRAKNIQYF
TRBV5-1,once,.,TRBJ2-1,TGCGCCAGCAGCTTGGAAGCCCTCTACAATGAGCAGTTCTTC,CASSLEALYNEQFF
TRBV29-1,few,.,TRBJ2-7,TGCAGCGTGAGGACAGTCAATCGCGAGCAGTACTTC,CSVRTVNREQYF
TRBV6-1,few,.,TRBJ1-2,TGTGCCAGCAGTGACGTAGAGGGAGCAATCTATGGCTACACCTTC,CASSDVEGAIYGYTF
TRBV5-1,.,TRBD1,TRBJ1-2,TGCGCCAGCAGCTCGGCCCCGGGACAGGGTACCCATGGCTACACCTTC,CASSSAPGQGTHGYTF
TRBV12-3/TRBV12-4,.,TRBD2,TRBJ2-5,TGTGCCAGCAGTTTAGAGGCTAGCGGGGGGGCGGGAGAGACCCAGTACTTC,CASSLEASGGAGETQYF
TRBV5-1,.,TRBD2,TRBJ2-1,TGCGCCAGCAGCAAACTAGCGGCGGACTACAATGAGCAGTTCTTC,CASSKLAADYNEQFF
TRBV4-1,.,TRBD1,TRBJ1-4,TGCGCCAGCAGCCAAGTCCGGACAGGAAGTGAAAAACTGTTTTTT,CASSQVRTGSEKLFF
TRBV11-1,.,TRBD2,TRBJ2-1,TGTGCCAGCAGCTTCTTAGCGGGAGCAAAAAATGAGCAGTTCTTC,CASSFLAGAKNEQFF